The sequence of this T cell receptor beta chain was determined in a study of blood T cell repertoires in COVID-19. Overall study context: Specimens from acute and convalescent COVID-19 originated in the United States, Italy and Spain. PBMCs, B-cell-depleted T cells, or T cells were the source of the cDNA or gDNA that made up the material.

Authors' processing steps: Counts of nucleated cells, estimated from reference gene primer amplification, were obtained. Sequencing used immunoSEQ multiplex PCR; TCRdb keeps in-frame clones, though not all of them. The V and J calls and clone size come from that table; D and trimming were worked out from the DNA. This sample yields about 170,000 clones, of which around 81% are seen a single time; approximately 2.6% belongs to the top ten. This TCR was sampled from a human donor with acute or convalescent COVID-19. The donor label of this sample is uncertain. The sample taken for sequencing was peripheral blood.

The CDR3 nucleotides read TGTGCCAGCAGCCAAGATTGGGTGGGCAGCAATGAGCAGTTCTTC. As protein: CASSQDWVGSNEQFF. The V and J genes are TRBV3-1 (or the pseudogene TRBV3-2) and TRBJ2-1, with D hard to call. Germline-derived CDR1 and CDR2 are LGHDT and YNNKEL (reference sequence). The CDR3 runs 15 residues. Between the trimmed V and J ends, which lost 0 bases and 6 bases, there was a span of 12 bases.